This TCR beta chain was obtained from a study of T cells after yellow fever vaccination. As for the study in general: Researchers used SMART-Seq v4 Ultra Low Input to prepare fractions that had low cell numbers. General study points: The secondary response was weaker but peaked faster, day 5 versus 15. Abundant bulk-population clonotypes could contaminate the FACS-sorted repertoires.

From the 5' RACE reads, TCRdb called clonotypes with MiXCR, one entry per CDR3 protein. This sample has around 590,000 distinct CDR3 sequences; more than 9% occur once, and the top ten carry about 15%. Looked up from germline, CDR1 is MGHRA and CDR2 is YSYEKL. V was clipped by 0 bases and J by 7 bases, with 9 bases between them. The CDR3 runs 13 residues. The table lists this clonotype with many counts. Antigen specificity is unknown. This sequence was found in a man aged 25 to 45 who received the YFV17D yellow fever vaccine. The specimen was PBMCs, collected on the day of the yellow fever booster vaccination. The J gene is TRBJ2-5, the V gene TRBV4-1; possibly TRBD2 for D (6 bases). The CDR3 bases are TGCGCCAGCAGCCAAGAAACGGGAGTGACCCAGTACTTC. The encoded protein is CASSQETGVTQYF.